This is a list of T cell receptor beta chains from one sample in a study of STAT3 mutations in large granular lymphocyte leukemia. This table comes from immunoSEQ multiplex PCR, and its TCRdb copy is limited to in-frame clones, with some not included. The sample includes about 12,000 clones, about 78% seen only once; the top ten take less than 50%. Material for sequencing was peripheral blood mononuclear cells. The origin of the receptors is a man in his fifties or sixties with T-cell large granular lymphocyte leukemia. Some clones in this sample may be carry-over from other donors' samples. Each CDR3 is given with its conserved first and last residue. D genes are given only for firm matches. Some rows mark clone size as missing; the rest say once, few, many or name a class of expanded clone.

>TRBJ2-7|TRBV7-8|13|.|.
TGTGCCAGCAGCTTACCGGGGGCGGAGGAGCAGTACTTC
CASSLPGAEEQYF
>TRBJ1-5|TRBV5-6|16|.|.
TGTGCCAGCAGCATTAACAGGTTTTGGGGCGCTCAGCCCCAGCATTTT
CASSINRFWGAQPQHF
>TRBJ1-1|TRBV1|13|.|.
TGCACCAGCAGCCTGACAGGGATTACTGAAGCTTTCTTT
CTSSLTGITEAFF
>TRBJ2-7|TRBV2|15|once|TRBD2
TGTGCCAGCAGTGAAGCGTCAGCGGGAGGAGGCGAGCAGTACTTC
CASSEASAGGGEQYF
>TRBJ2-3|TRBV7-8|18|.|TRBD2
TGTGCCAGCAGTTTTCCCAGGACTAGCGGGGATTGGGCAGATACGCAGTATTTT
CASSFPRTSGDWADTQYF
>TRBJ2-1|TRBV10-3|14|.|TRBD1
TGTGCCATCAGCGGACAGGGGGCGAAGGATGAGCAGTTCTTC
CAISGQGAKDEQFF
>TRBJ1-3|TRBV6-6|15|.|TRBD1
TGTGCCAGCAGTATACAGGGGGCCTCTGGAAACACCATATATTTT
CASSIQGASGNTIYF
>TRBJ2-2|TRBV7-8|13|.|.
TGTGCCAGCAGTATGGGGTATGCCGGGGAGCTGTTTTTT
CASSMGYAGELFF
>TRBJ1-2|TRBV30|16|once|TRBD1
TGTGCCTGGAGTCTTGGAGGGCAGGGGGGCTCAACTGGCTACACCTTC
CAWSLGGQGGSTGYTF
>TRBJ2-2|TRBV27|15|.|.
TGTGCCAGCAGTTTTTTAGGAGATTCATCCGGGGAGCTGTTTTTT
CASSFLGDSSGELFF
>TRBJ2-1|TRBV5-1|14|.|.
TGCGCCAGCAGCTTGTTGGGGGCCAGCAATGAGCAGTTCTTC
CASSLLGASNEQFF
>TRBJ1-4|TRBV28|14|.|.
TGTGCGTGCATGGGGGGCTATACTAATGAAAAACTGTTTTTT
CACMGGYTNEKLFF
>TRBJ2-3|TRBV30|16|once|TRBD2
TGTGCCTGGAGAGTTACTAGCGGGAGCGGGTCTGATACGCAGTATTTT
CAWRVTSGSGSDTQYF
>TRBJ2-5|TRBV29-1|13|.|.
TGCAGCGTCGAAGACAGTTTTCAAGAGACCCAGTACTTC
CSVEDSFQETQYF
>TRBJ2-6|TRBV5-4|16|.|.
TGTGCCAGCAGCTTGTTCTTAGTAGCTGGGGCCAACGTCCTGACTTTC
CASSLFLVAGANVLTF
>TRBJ2-7|TRBV10-3|16|.|TRBD1
TGTGCCATCAGCCCCTCTCCGGGACAGGGTGCGGGCGAGCAGTACTTC
CAISPSPGQGAGEQYF
>TRBJ2-3|TRBV18|15|.|.
TGTGCCAGCTCACCCGAGGCCGTTCGTGGGGATACGCAGTATTTT
CASSPEAVRGDTQYF
>TRBJ1-1|TRBV5-1|13|.|TRBD1
TGCGCCAGCAGCTTCCAGGGGGACACTGAAGCTTTCTTT
CASSFQGDTEAFF
>TRBJ2-3|TRBV30|14|.|.
TGTGCCTGGAGTGTAGGGCAGAGCACAGATACGCAGTATTTT
CAWSVGQSTDTQYF
>TRBJ1-5|TRBV11-2|15|.|.
TGTGCCAGCAGCTTAGGGGGAAATCGGGGTCAGCCCCAGCATTTT
CASSLGGNRGQPQHF
>TRBJ2-7|TRBV4-2|16|.|.
TGTGCCAGCAGCCAAGATTACGGGACCGGCTCCTACGAGCAGTACTTC
CASSQDYGTGSYEQYF
>TRBJ1-1|TRBV18|15|once|.
TGTGCCAGCTCACTTACTTGGGGAGGGAACACTGAAGCTTTCTTT
CASSLTWGGNTEAFF
>TRBJ1-1|TRBV14|11|.|.
TGTGCCAGCAGCCAAGGTACTGAAGCTTTCTTT
CASSQGTEAFF
>TRBJ1-5|TRBV19|14|.|.
TGTGCCAGTAGTATCTGGCAGACACACCAGCCCCAGCATTTT
CASSIWQTHQPQHF
>TRBJ1-2|TRBV19|15|.|TRBD1
TGTGCCAGTAGTAGAATGGGGACAGATAACTATGGCTACACCTTC
CASSRMGTDNYGYTF
>TRBJ1-2|TRBV14|15|.|.
TGTGCCAGCAGCCAAGATTCAATTTTTTCCTCGGGCTACACCTTC
CASSQDSIFSSGYTF
>TRBJ1-5|TRBV5-1|16|.|.
TGCGCCAGCAGTCCGACCGGGGGGAATAGCAATCAGCCCCAGCATTTT
CASSPTGGNSNQPQHF
>TRBJ2-3|TRBV4-3|14|.|.
TGCGCCAGCAGCCTCGGTGTGTTCGAGGATACGCAGTATTTT
CASSLGVFEDTQYF
>TRBJ1-5|TRBV5-5|14|.|.
TGTGCCAGCAGCTTTCGGGGGGGCGAGCAGCCCCAGCATTTT
CASSFRGGEQPQHF
>TRBJ2-2|TRBV5-1|13|medium-sized|.
TGCGCCAGCAGCTTCAGACTAACCGGGGAGCTGTTTTTT
CASSFRLTGELFF
>TRBJ2-7|TRBV27|15|.|.
TGTGCCAGCAGTTTACAAGGGCCGAGCTCCTACGAGCAGTACTTC
CASSLQGPSSYEQYF
>TRBJ1-2|TRBV10-3|12|.|.
TGTGCCATCGATGACAGCAACTATGGCTACACCTTC
CAIDDSNYGYTF
>TRBJ1-5|TRBV5-6|15|.|.
TGTGCCAGCAGCCCATGGGCCCTGGGCGGTCAGCCCCAGCATTTT
CASSPWALGGQPQHF
>TRBJ2-7|TRBV5-1|14|.|.
TGCGCCAGCAGCTTGGGGCGGGGGCTTGTCGAGCAGTACTTC
CASSLGRGLVEQYF
>TRBJ1-2|TRBV5-1|14|.|TRBD1
TGCGCCAGCAGCCCTTCGGCCAGGGGGGGTGGCTACACCTTC
CASSPSARGGGYTF
>TRBJ1-2|TRBV28|15|.|TRBD1
TGTGCCAGCAGTTACCGGGACAGCGAAACCTATGGCTACACCTTC
CASSYRDSETYGYTF
>TRBJ1-1|TRBV5-1|14|.|.
TGCGCCAGCAGCTTGAGCCCTGTGAACACTGAAGCTTTCTTT
CASSLSPVNTEAFF